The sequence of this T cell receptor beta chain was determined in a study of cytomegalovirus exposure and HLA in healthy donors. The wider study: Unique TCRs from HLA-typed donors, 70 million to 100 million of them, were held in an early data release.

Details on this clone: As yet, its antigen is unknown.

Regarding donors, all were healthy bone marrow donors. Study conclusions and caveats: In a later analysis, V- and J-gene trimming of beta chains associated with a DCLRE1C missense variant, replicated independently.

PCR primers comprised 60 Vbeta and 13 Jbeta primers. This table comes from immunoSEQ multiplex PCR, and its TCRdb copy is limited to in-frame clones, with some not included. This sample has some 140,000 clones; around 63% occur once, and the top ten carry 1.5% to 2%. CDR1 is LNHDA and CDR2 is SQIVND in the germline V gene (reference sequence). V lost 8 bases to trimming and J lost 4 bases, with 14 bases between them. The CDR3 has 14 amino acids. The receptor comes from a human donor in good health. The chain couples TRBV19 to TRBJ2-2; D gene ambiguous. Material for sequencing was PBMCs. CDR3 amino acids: CASPRVTATGELFF. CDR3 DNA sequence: TGTGCCAGTCCACGGGTCACTGCCACCGGGGAGCTGTTTTTT.